Detailed here is one T cell receptor beta chain. The germline gives CDR1 SQVTM, CDR2 ANQGSEA. The CDR3 spans 14 residues. J was trimmed by 1 base and V by 4 bases; bases with no gene match: 4. The sample originates from a study of blood T cell repertoires in COVID-19. Overall study: Sites in the United States, Italy and Spain provided acute and convalescent COVID-19 samples. The cDNA or gDNA used as material had been derived from T cells, B-cell-depleted T cells, or PBMCs.

Authors' analysis steps: Counts of nucleated cells, estimated from reference gene primer amplification, were obtained. Here immunoSEQ multiplex PCR was the method, and the copy in TCRdb shows in-frame clones only, minus some. The DNA gave D and trimming, while V, J and clone size come from that table. The sample lists roughly 85,000 clones, over 75% occurring once. The sample consisted of peripheral blood. The TCR comes from a human donor in a cohort sampled during active COVID-19. The rearrangement joins TRBV29-1 to TRBJ2-7; TRBD1 agrees at 10 bases. This CDR3 is CSVGTGGGSYEQYF. Here the CDR3 DNA reads TGCAGCGTTGGGACAGGGGGAGGGTCCTACGAGCAGTACTTC.